These T cell receptor beta chains were read from a single sample in a study of T cell changes during pregnancy in multiple sclerosis. Here immunoSEQ multiplex PCR was the method, and the copy in TCRdb shows in-frame clones only, minus some. The data show fewer than 40,000 clones, about nine tenths seen once. The input for sequencing was CD4+ T cells from peripheral blood mononuclear cells, taken in the first trimester of pregnancy. The receptors originated from a female donor in good health, enrolled as a control in a pregnancy study. Each CDR3 is given with its conserved first and last residue. The D gene is left open where the match is weak. Not all rows give a size; the values are once, few, many and, for expanded clones, a class.

cdr3_aa: CASRNDLAISTDTQYF; cdr3_nt: TGCGCCAGCAGGAATGACTTAGCCATTAGCACAGATACGCAGTATTTT; j_call: TRBJ2-3; clone_size: NA; d_call: NA; v_call: TRBV5-1
cdr3_aa: CASSSPRQGDTQYF; cdr3_nt: TGTGCCAGCAGCTCTCCCAGACAGGGGGATACGCAGTATTTT; j_call: TRBJ2-3; clone_size: few; d_call: TRBD1; v_call: TRBV11-3
cdr3_aa: CASSPRDTTYEQYF; cdr3_nt: TGTGCCAGCAGCCCCCGTGACACCACCTACGAGCAGTACTTC; j_call: TRBJ2-7; clone_size: NA; d_call: NA; v_call: TRBV6-6
cdr3_aa: CASSRQGMGYGYTF; cdr3_nt: TGTGCCAGCAGCCGACAGGGTATGGGCTATGGCTACACCTTC; j_call: TRBJ1-2; clone_size: NA; d_call: TRBD1; v_call: TRBV6-6
cdr3_aa: CASSQLYRGRTEAFF; cdr3_nt: TGCGCCAGCAGCCAGTTATACAGGGGGAGGACTGAAGCTTTCTTT; j_call: TRBJ1-1; clone_size: NA; d_call: TRBD1; v_call: TRBV4-1
cdr3_aa: CASSQGSVYSQFF; cdr3_nt: TGTGCCAGCAGCCAAGGCTCGGTATACTCGCAGTTCTTC; j_call: TRBJ2-1; clone_size: NA; d_call: NA; v_call: TRBV14
cdr3_aa: CASSPQGMDTNEQFF; cdr3_nt: TGTGCCAGCAGTCCACAGGGCATGGACACGAATGAGCAGTTCTTC; j_call: TRBJ2-1; clone_size: NA; d_call: NA; v_call: TRBV7-3
cdr3_aa: CASSPGQGRETQYF; cdr3_nt: TGTGCCAGCTCTCCGGGACAGGGTCGAGAGACCCAGTACTTC; j_call: TRBJ2-5; clone_size: NA; d_call: TRBD1; v_call: TRBV18
cdr3_aa: CASSVGRGADTDTQYF; cdr3_nt: TGTGCCAGCAGCGTAGGGCGGGGGGCCGACACAGATACGCAGTATTTT; j_call: TRBJ2-3; clone_size: NA; d_call: TRBD2; v_call: TRBV9
cdr3_aa: CASSPGTAAAAFF; cdr3_nt: TGTGCCAGCAGCCCAGGGACAGCGGCGGCGGCTTTCTTT; j_call: TRBJ1-1; clone_size: NA; d_call: TRBD1; v_call: TRBV6-6
cdr3_aa: CASSLVVGAGEQFF; cdr3_nt: TGTGCCAGCAGCTTAGTGGTGGGGGCGGGTGAGCAGTTCTTC; j_call: TRBJ2-1; clone_size: NA; d_call: NA; v_call: TRBV11-2
cdr3_aa: CASSLRGRYTGELFF; cdr3_nt: TGTGCCAGCAGCTTGAGGGGGCGGTATACCGGGGAGCTGTTTTTT; j_call: TRBJ2-2; clone_size: NA; d_call: TRBD1; v_call: TRBV5-6
cdr3_aa: CASSQSLQFRSRNQPQHF; cdr3_nt: TGCGCCAGCAGTCAATCGCTACAGTTTCGATCCCGCAATCAGCCCCAGCATTTT; j_call: TRBJ1-5; clone_size: once; d_call: NA; v_call: TRBV23-1
cdr3_aa: CSATKGVANYGYTF; cdr3_nt: TGCAGCGCCACCAAGGGAGTTGCTAACTATGGCTACACCTTC; j_call: TRBJ1-2; clone_size: NA; d_call: NA; v_call: TRBV29-1
cdr3_aa: CASSRDSARNIQYF; cdr3_nt: TGTGCCAGCAGTCGGGACTCAGCAAGGAACATTCAGTACTTC; j_call: TRBJ2-4; clone_size: once; d_call: NA; v_call: TRBV27
cdr3_aa: CASSSRQEKLFF; cdr3_nt: TGTGCCAGCAGCTCCCGACAGGAGAAACTGTTTTTT; j_call: TRBJ1-4; clone_size: NA; d_call: NA; v_call: TRBV7-9
cdr3_aa: CASSLSEVHEQYF; cdr3_nt: TGCGCCAGCAGCCTTTCAGAGGTCCACGAGCAGTACTTC; j_call: TRBJ2-7; clone_size: NA; d_call: NA; v_call: TRBV4-3
cdr3_aa: CSVQGTDTQYF; cdr3_nt: TGCAGCGTACAGGGCACAGATACGCAGTATTTT; j_call: TRBJ2-3; clone_size: NA; d_call: NA; v_call: TRBV29-1
cdr3_aa: CASKMVGTGELFF; cdr3_nt: TGTGCCAGCAAGATGGTCGGCACCGGGGAGCTGTTTTTT; j_call: TRBJ2-2; clone_size: NA; d_call: NA; v_call: TRBV6-5
cdr3_aa: CASSPRGSGGPNTGELFF; cdr3_nt: TGTGCCAGCAGCCCTCGAGGGAGCGGGGGCCCAAACACCGGGGAGCTGTTTTTT; j_call: TRBJ2-2; clone_size: NA; d_call: TRBD2; v_call: TRBV7-3
cdr3_aa: CASSQGQQETQYF; cdr3_nt: TGTGCCAGCTCCCAGGGACAGCAAGAGACCCAGTACTTC; j_call: TRBJ2-5; clone_size: NA; d_call: TRBD1; v_call: TRBV18
cdr3_aa: CASSVGVRTDTQYF; cdr3_nt: TGTGCCAGCAGCGTCGGGGTGCGCACAGATACGCAGTATTTT; j_call: TRBJ2-3; clone_size: NA; d_call: NA; v_call: TRBV9
cdr3_aa: CATSRPDSSEKLFF; cdr3_nt: TGTGCCACCAGCAGGCCGGACTCCTCCGAAAAACTGTTTTTT; j_call: TRBJ1-4; clone_size: once; d_call: NA; v_call: TRBV15
cdr3_aa: CASGRDRGNSPLHF; cdr3_nt: TGTGCCAGCGGCCGGGACAGGGGGAATTCACCCCTCCACTTT; j_call: TRBJ1-6; clone_size: NA; d_call: TRBD1; v_call: TRBV6-6
cdr3_aa: CASSRSRETQYF; cdr3_nt: TGTGCCAGCAGCCGGTCCCGGGAGACCCAGTACTTC; j_call: TRBJ2-5; clone_size: few; d_call: NA; v_call: TRBV14
cdr3_aa: CASSPLTGENYGYTF; cdr3_nt: TGTGCCAGCAGTCCCCTCACAGGGGAAAACTATGGCTACACCTTC; j_call: TRBJ1-2; clone_size: NA; d_call: TRBD1; v_call: TRBV28
cdr3_aa: CSAPTGGSAFF; cdr3_nt: TGCAGTGCCCCGACAGGGGGTTCGGCTTTCTTT; j_call: TRBJ1-1; clone_size: once; d_call: TRBD1; v_call: TRBV20-1
cdr3_aa: CASSQESSAREYGYTF; cdr3_nt: TGCGCCAGCAGCCAAGAGAGTTCCGCACGCGAATATGGCTACACCTTC; j_call: TRBJ1-2; clone_size: NA; d_call: NA; v_call: TRBV4-1
cdr3_aa: CASSFRGLAGGPDTQYF; cdr3_nt: TGCGCCAGCAGCTTCCGCGGACTAGCGGGGGGCCCCGATACGCAGTATTTT; j_call: TRBJ2-3; clone_size: few; d_call: TRBD2; v_call: TRBV5-1
cdr3_aa: CASSYIPETQYF; cdr3_nt: TGTGCCAGCAGTTACATCCCAGAGACCCAGTACTTC; j_call: TRBJ2-5; clone_size: NA; d_call: NA; v_call: TRBV2
cdr3_aa: CASRSVGQGTGNQPQHF; cdr3_nt: TGTGCCAGCAGGAGTGTGGGACAGGGAACGGGGAATCAGCCCCAGCATTTT; j_call: TRBJ1-5; clone_size: NA; d_call: TRBD1; v_call: TRBV27
cdr3_aa: CSADLQGPPPF; cdr3_nt: TGCAGTGCAGATCTACAGGGACCCCCTCCCTTT; j_call: TRBJ1-1; clone_size: NA; d_call: NA; v_call: TRBV20-1
cdr3_aa: CASSLYGGTGKAEAFF; cdr3_nt: TGTGCCAGCAGCTTGTACGGTGGGACAGGGAAGGCTGAAGCTTTCTTT; j_call: TRBJ1-1; clone_size: NA; d_call: TRBD1; v_call: TRBV5-6
cdr3_aa: CASSLFSRETGELFF; cdr3_nt: TGTGCCAGCAGCTTATTTTCACGGGAGACCGGGGAGCTGTTTTTT; j_call: TRBJ2-2; clone_size: NA; d_call: NA; v_call: TRBV11-2
cdr3_aa: CASSPGTGGSGANVLTF; cdr3_nt: TGTGCCAGCTCGCCCGGGACAGGTGGATCTGGGGCCAACGTCCTGACTTTC; j_call: TRBJ2-6; clone_size: NA; d_call: TRBD1; v_call: TRBV18
cdr3_aa: CASSGTGFKNTEAFF; cdr3_nt: TGTGCCAGCTCGGGAACGGGGTTCAAGAACACTGAAGCTTTCTTT; j_call: TRBJ1-1; clone_size: NA; d_call: NA; v_call: TRBV18
cdr3_aa: CASRTPGQGYNEQFF; cdr3_nt: TGTGCCAGCAGAACACCGGGACAGGGATACAATGAGCAGTTCTTC; j_call: TRBJ2-1; clone_size: NA; d_call: TRBD1; v_call: TRBV6-5
cdr3_aa: CASSVGGMTGELFF; cdr3_nt: TGTGCCAGCAGCGTTGGAGGAATGACCGGGGAGCTGTTTTTT; j_call: TRBJ2-2; clone_size: few; d_call: NA; v_call: TRBV9
cdr3_aa: CASSSGGSSGEQYF; cdr3_nt: TGTGCCAGCAGCTCGGGGGGGTCGTCCGGCGAGCAGTACTTC; j_call: TRBJ2-7; clone_size: few; d_call: TRBD2; v_call: TRBV7-9
cdr3_aa: CASKLDRGGEQYF; cdr3_nt: TGTGCCAGCAAGCTTGACAGGGGGGGCGAGCAGTACTTC; j_call: TRBJ2-7; clone_size: NA; d_call: TRBD1; v_call: TRBV5-5
cdr3_aa: CASSVDSARDTEAFF; cdr3_nt: TGTGCCAGCAGCGTAGATTCGGCCCGGGACACTGAAGCTTTCTTT; j_call: TRBJ1-1; clone_size: NA; d_call: NA; v_call: TRBV9
cdr3_aa: CASSSPPWGGEAFF; cdr3_nt: TGTGCCAGCAGCTCCCCCCCCTGGGGGGGGGAAGCTTTCTTT; j_call: TRBJ1-1; clone_size: once; d_call: NA; v_call: TRBV11-2
cdr3_aa: CASSPQAKTGASYNEQFF; cdr3_nt: TGTGCCAGCAGCCCCCAAGCGAAGACTGGGGCCTCCTACAATGAGCAGTTCTTC; j_call: TRBJ2-1; clone_size: NA; d_call: NA; v_call: TRBV7-3
cdr3_aa: CASSRGTSGVVDTQYF; cdr3_nt: TGTGCCAGCAGCCGAGGGACTAGCGGGGTCGTAGATACGCAGTATTTT; j_call: TRBJ2-3; clone_size: NA; d_call: TRBD2; v_call: TRBV7-2
cdr3_aa: CASSWGGSNSPLHF; cdr3_nt: TGCGCCAGCAGCTGGGGCGGCAGCAATTCACCCCTCCACTTT; j_call: TRBJ1-6; clone_size: NA; d_call: NA; v_call: TRBV5-1
cdr3_aa: CASSLDRSYGYTF; cdr3_nt: TGTGCCAGCAGCTTAGACAGATCCTATGGCTACACCTTC; j_call: TRBJ1-2; clone_size: once; d_call: NA; v_call: TRBV11-2
cdr3_aa: CASSRGPRGQPQHF; cdr3_nt: TGTGCCAGCAGCCGTGGGCCGAGGGGGCAGCCCCAGCATTTT; j_call: TRBJ1-5; clone_size: NA; d_call: NA; v_call: TRBV11-2
cdr3_aa: CASSIKRGPGEQYF; cdr3_nt: TGTGCCAGCAGTATTAAGCGGGGGCCGGGGGAGCAGTACTTC; j_call: TRBJ2-5; clone_size: NA; d_call: TRBD2; v_call: TRBV27
cdr3_aa: CAWSRQGASEQFF; cdr3_nt: TGTGCCTGGAGCAGACAGGGGGCTAGTGAGCAGTTCTTC; j_call: TRBJ2-1; clone_size: NA; d_call: TRBD1; v_call: TRBV30
cdr3_aa: CASSFGTRTYEQYF; cdr3_nt: TGTGCCAGCAGCTTCGGGACTAGGACTTACGAGCAGTACTTC; j_call: TRBJ2-7; clone_size: NA; d_call: TRBD2; v_call: TRBV7-2
cdr3_aa: CSVLSGQTYEQYF; cdr3_nt: TGCAGCGTTCTCTCGGGACAGACCTACGAGCAGTACTTC; j_call: TRBJ2-7; clone_size: NA; d_call: TRBD1; v_call: TRBV29-1
cdr3_aa: CANDPGTLYGYTF; cdr3_nt: TGTGCCAACGATCCCGGGACACTCTATGGCTACACCTTC; j_call: TRBJ1-2; clone_size: NA; d_call: NA; v_call: TRBV21-1
cdr3_aa: CASSPRVVSSYSIQYF; cdr3_nt: TGTGCCAGCAGCCCGCGGGTAGTCTCTAGTTATAGCATTCAGTACTTC; j_call: TRBJ2-4; clone_size: NA; d_call: NA; v_call: TRBV7-2
cdr3_aa: CASSQDAGRDRGPEAFF; cdr3_nt: TGCGCCAGCAGCCAAGATGCGGGACGGGACAGGGGGCCCGAAGCTTTCTTT; j_call: TRBJ1-1; clone_size: NA; d_call: TRBD1; v_call: TRBV4-3
cdr3_aa: CASSSGQQETQYF; cdr3_nt: TGTGCCAGCAGCTCGGGACAGCAAGAGACCCAGTACTTC; j_call: TRBJ2-5; clone_size: NA; d_call: TRBD1; v_call: TRBV7-2